The 21 T cell receptor beta chains below come from one sample, sequenced in a study of PD-1 blockade in classical Hodgkin lymphoma. The protocol was immunoSEQ multiplex PCR, while the TCRdb copy is restricted to in-frame clones and leaves out a portion. This sample has some 49,000 clones; under 95% occur once, and the top ten carry approximately 4.9%. Time point indicated: newly diagnosed, previously untreated cHL patient sample. The source material was peripheral blood mononuclear cells (PBMCs). The receptors were gathered from a human donor with classical Hodgkin lymphoma.

The chain combines TRBV2 with TRBJ1-2; maybe TRBD1 (6 bases). The CDR3 sequence is 15 residues long. The germline CDR1 and CDR2 sequences are SNHLY and FYNNEI. V was trimmed by 7 bases and J by 7 bases, leaving 22 bases between them. CDR3 sequence reads: CASILDRSPPSGYTF. CDR3 coding DNA: TGTGCCAGCATCCTAGACAGGTCCCCACCCAGTGGCTACACCTTC.

The chain links TRBV5-1 to TRBJ2-6; D is ambiguous. V was shortened by 1 base and J by 0 bases, with 8 bases between the two germline ends. Germline assignment: CDR1 SGHRS and CDR2 YFSETQ. This CDR3 spans 16 amino acids. CDR3 sequence (DNA): TGCGCCAGCAGCTTGACATTAATCTCTGGGGCCAACGTCCTGACTTTC. It translates to CASSLTLISGANVLTF.

J is TRBJ1-2 and V is TRBV11-2; 7 bases map to TRBD1. After removal of 5 bases from V and 2 bases from J, the junction contained 8 bases not matched to a gene. The germline gives CDR1 SGHAT, CDR2 FQNNGV. This CDR3 region has 15 residues. The CDR3 reads CASSLLGQTNYGYTF. CDR3 bases: TGTGCCAGCAGCCTATTGGGACAGACGAACTATGGCTACACCTTC.

The chain employs TRBV2 and TRBJ1-5, with TRBD1 matching over 7 bases. CDR3 length: 14 residues. In germline, CDR1 is SNHLY, CDR2 FYNNEI. With 2 bases clipped from V and 5 bases from J, the junction kept 3 bases outside the gene matches. CDR3 region: CASSEIDRDQPQHF. The CDR3 nucleotides read TGTGCCAGCAGTGAAATTGACAGGGATCAGCCCCAGCATTTT.

The chain uses TRBV19 and TRBJ1-4; D unclear. The V end lost 7 bases, the J end lost 3 bases, and 9 bases lay between the germline ends. The CDR3 has 13 residues. The germline CDR1 and CDR2 sequences are LNHDA and SQIVND (reference sequence). The CDR3 loop reads CASNGVANEKLFF. In DNA, the CDR3 is TGTGCCAGTAACGGGGTGGCTAATGAAAAACTGTTTTTT.

The chain joins TRBV7-2 to TRBJ2-4; no clear D gene. The germline CDR1 and CDR2 sequences are SGHTA and FQGNSA. V lost 2 bases to trimming and J lost 0 bases, with 5 bases between them. The CDR3 spans 14 residues. In DNA form, the CDR3 reads TGTGCCAGCAGCTTACCTGTAGCCAAAAACATTCAGTACTTC. Translated: CASSLPVAKNIQYF.

The J gene is TRBJ1-4, the V gene TRBV15, with a possible D match to TRBD1 (5 bases). CDR1 is LNHNV and CDR2 is YYDKDF in the germline V gene (reference sequence). V dropped 0 bases and J dropped 3 bases, with 11 bases sitting between them. CDR3 length: 16 amino acids. CDR3: CATSRDPGGANEKLFF. The CDR3 coding sequence is TGTGCCACCAGCAGAGATCCCGGGGGAGCTAATGAAAAACTGTTTTTT.

The V call is TRBV9, the J call TRBJ2-1; the D is unclear. Trimming pared 1 base from V and 9 bases from J, leaving 14 bases between. The CDR3 is made up of 14 amino acids. CDR1 is SGDLS and CDR2 is YYNGEE in the germline V gene. CDR3 sequence reads: CASSVPLDGREQFF. The CDR3, as DNA: TGTGCCAGCAGCGTACCCTTAGATGGTCGTGAGCAGTTCTTC.

V gene TRBV5-4 combines with J gene TRBJ2-5; D not certain. Germline loops: CDR1 SGHNT, CDR2 YYREEE (reference sequence). CDR3 length: 13 amino acids. V lost 4 bases to trimming and J lost 2 bases, with 9 bases between them. The CDR3 coding sequence is TGTGCCAGCAGCGTGGTAGGGCAAGAGACCCAGTACTTC. It codes for CASSVVGQETQYF.

J is TRBJ2-5 and V is TRBV10-3; D is ambiguous. V was clipped by 3 bases and J by 1 base, with 6 bases between them. This CDR3 has 13 amino acids. Germline V CDR1 and CDR2: ENHRY, SYGVKD. CDR3 coding DNA: TGTGCCATCAGTGACCTCCTCCAAGAGACCCAGTACTTC. This encodes CAISDLLQETQYF.

This clone was found once. The V call is TRBV5-3, the J call TRBJ2-7; D might be TRBD1 or TRBD2, each matching 6 bases. TRBV5-3 is treated as an ORF (open reading frame) with a function not yet certain. This CDR3 region has 14 residues. With 3 bases removed from V and 6 bases from J, the gap between germline ends came to 16 bases. The CDR3 spells CARSWDGGRSEQYV. CDR3 nucleotides: TGTGCCAGAAGCTGGGACGGGGGCCGGAGCGAGCAGTACGTC.

This chain links TRBV14 with TRBJ2-3; 9 bases are shared with TRBD1. V shed 2 bases and J 1 base; nucleotides not matched to a gene: 4. The CDR3 spans 16 residues. CDR1 and CDR2 (germline): SGHDN, FVKESK. The CDR3 here is CASSQRRTGGTDTQYF. In nucleotides, the CDR3 is TGTGCCAGCAGCCAACGTCGGACAGGGGGCACAGATACGCAGTATTTT.

The chain combines TRBV19 with TRBJ1-5, with D uncertain. Trimming left V 0 bases short and J 10 bases short, with 16 bases between. From germline, CDR1 is LNHDA and CDR2 SQIVND (reference sequence). The CDR3 runs to 15 residues. CDR3 sequence reads: CASSIDRGRYGPQHF. DNA for the CDR3: TGTGCCAGTAGTATAGATCGAGGGAGATATGGACCCCAGCATTTT.

The V gene is TRBV14, the J gene TRBJ1-1, with D tentatively TRBD1 (5 bases). This CDR3 comprises 15 residues. Germline-derived CDR1 and CDR2 are SGHDN and FVKESK. Between the trimmed V and J ends, which lost 1 base and 6 bases, there was a span of 15 bases. Here the CDR3 reads CASSQGFGRVSEAFF. Here the CDR3 DNA reads TGTGCCAGCAGCCAAGGGTTCGGCAGGGTTTCTGAAGCTTTCTTT.

J is TRBJ1-6 and V is TRBV9; 9 positions agree with TRBD1. This CDR3 is built from 16 residues. The V gene's germline CDR1 is SGDLS and CDR2 YYNGEE. The trim removed 0 bases at V and 7 bases at J, leaving 5 bases unmatched. The CDR3, as DNA: TGTGCCAGCAGCGTAGAGGGACAGGGTCGAAATTCACCCCTCCACTTT. Amino acids: CASSVEGQGRNSPLHF.

V gene TRBV28 combines with J gene TRBJ2-2; TRBD1 matches at 7 bases. Germline assignment: CDR1 MDHEN and CDR2 SYDVKM. The CDR3 is made up of 15 amino acids. The V gene end was trimmed by 5 bases and the J gene end by 3 bases; junction bases not matched to a gene: 6. CDR3 sequence (DNA): TGTGCCAGCAGTACAGACAGGGAATACACCGGGGAGCTGTTTTTT. This codes for CASSTDREYTGELFF.

The genes are TRBV2 and TRBJ1-5; weak D call: TRBD1 (6 bases). CDR1 is SNHLY, CDR2 FYNNEI, per germline. V was shortened by 8 bases and J by 2 bases, with 16 bases between the two germline ends. CDR3 length: 15 residues. In nucleotides, the CDR3 is TGTGCCAGCCGAAGGCTACAGGGAGGCAATCAGCCCCAGCATTTT. It encodes CASRRLQGGNQPQHF.

This sequence joins TRBV11-2 and TRBJ1-4; D is uncertain. Trimming stripped 5 bases from V and 7 bases from J, with 11 bases between. The germline V gene has CDR1 SGHAT and CDR2 FQNNGV. CDR3 length: 13 residues. CDR3: CASSLWTGEKLFF. The CDR3 DNA reads as TGTGCCAGCAGCCTCTGGACCGGTGAAAAACTGTTTTTT.

CDR3 coding DNA: TGTGCCAGCAGCTTGGACAGGTTCGGCTCCTACAATGAGCAGTTCTTC. This sequence encodes CASSLDRFGSYNEQFF. The chain joins TRBV5-4 to TRBJ2-1; the D gene is possibly TRBD1 (5 bases). This CDR3 has 16 residues. Trimming shortened V by 0 bases and J by 0 bases, and 10 bases separated the two germline ends. Germline assignment: CDR1 SGHNT and CDR2 YYREEE (reference sequence).

The chain employs TRBV27 and TRBJ2-7; TRBD2 aligns across 7 bases. The V segment lost 6 bases and the J segment 2 bases; nucleotides outside the gene matches: 16. CDR1 is MNHEY and CDR2 is SMNVEV in the germline V gene (reference sequence). CDR3 length equals 17 residues. In nucleotides, the CDR3 is TGTGCCAGCAGGGGGTGGGGTCAAACTAGCGAAACCTACGAGCAGTACTTC. Protein: CASRGWGQTSETYEQYF.

The rearrangement joins TRBV6-4 to TRBJ1-5; no reliable D call. V dropped 6 bases and J dropped 6 bases, with 15 bases sitting between them. Germline lookup yields CDR1 MRHNA and CDR2 SNTAGT. The CDR3 is 14 residues long. Here the CDR3 DNA reads TGTGCCAGCAGAACGAGAAAGGCCTGTCAGCCCCAGCATTTT. Protein product: CASRTRKACQPQHF.